What follows is one T cell receptor (beta chain) and its context. PCR amplification relied on 60 Vbeta primers (plus 13 Jbeta primers). Sequenced by immunoSEQ multiplex PCR; TCRdb stores in-frame clones only, minus some. Among roughly 60,000 clones listed, about 77% were seen once. This sample was included in a study of cytomegalovirus exposure and HLA in healthy donors. This CDR3 region has 13 residues. Germline CDR1 is SGHNT and CDR2 is YYREEE (reference sequence). Trimming took 3 bases from V and 2 from J; bases not matched to a gene: 2. This chain links TRBV5-4 with TRBJ2-7; TRBD1 aligns across 7 bases. This TCR came from a woman aged 25 to 39 in good health and CMV-seronegative. Sequencing was performed on PBMCs. The CDR3 region has the DNA TGTGCCAGCAGCTCGGACAGGACCTACGAGCAGTACTTC. This gives the protein CASSSDRTYEQYF.